The 20 T cell receptor beta chains listed next were all sequenced from one sample in a study of OX40 agonist ivuxolimab in advanced cancers. Profiling relied on immunoSEQ multiplex PCR, and the TCRdb table lists in-frame clones only, not all of them. The repertoire includes fewer than 85,000 clones, roughly 82% of them detected once, and more than 4.5% sits in the top ten. The sample consisted of CD4+ or CD8+ T cells sorted from blood, taken in a trial of the OX40 agonist ivuxolimab. The receptors stem from an adult with an advanced solid tumor such as melanoma, head and neck, liver or kidney cancer.

The V gene is TRBV7-8, the J gene TRBJ2-7, with 7 bases aligning to TRBD1. This CDR3 region has 15 residues. The ends lost 1 base at V and 5 bases at J; junction bases unmatched: 8. The V gene's germline CDR1 is SGHVS and CDR2 FQNEAQ. The DNA for the CDR3 is TGTGCCAGCAGCTTAGGACAGGGACGCCGAGACGAGCAGTACTTC. Translated, it gives CASSLGQGRRDEQYF.

V is TRBV5-1 and J is TRBJ2-6; D is unresolved. CDR1 is SGHRS, CDR2 YFSETQ, per germline. The V gene lost 4 bases and the J gene lost 4 bases, with 9 bases spanning the gap. The CDR3 is 14 amino acids. The CDR3 DNA sequence: TGCGCCAGCAGCCTGTCTACCGGGGCCAACGTCCTGACTTTC. This sequence encodes CASSLSTGANVLTF.

The V call is TRBV7-2, the J call TRBJ2-1; no clear D. Trimming stripped 0 bases from V and 0 bases from J, with 9 bases between. The CDR3 covers 16 residues. CDR1 SGHTA and CDR2 FQGNSA come from the germline V gene. In nucleotides, the CDR3 is TGTGCCAGCAGCTTAGCGGGCGAAAGCTCCTACAATGAGCAGTTCTTC. Translating it yields CASSLAGESSYNEQFF.

This chain links TRBV11-2 with TRBJ1-3; D unclear. Germline CDR1 is SGHAT and CDR2 is FQNNGV. The V and J ends lost 0 bases and 0 bases respectively, with 15 bases between them. This CDR3 region has 18 residues. The CDR3 nucleotides read TGTGCCAGCAGCTTAGATAGGGCCGTTGCTTTCTCTGGAAACACCATATATTTT. Translating gives CASSLDRAVAFSGNTIYF.

The chain carries TRBV7-2 and TRBJ2-3; D may correspond to TRBD1 or TRBD2 (6 bases each). Germline loops: CDR1 SGHTA, CDR2 FQGNSA. This CDR3 is 15 amino acids long. V was clipped by 2 bases and J by 2 bases, with 11 bases between them. The CDR3 DNA reads as TGTGCCAGCAGCTTACGGGGGCCGAACACAGATACGCAGTATTTT. Translation: CASSLRGPNTDTQYF.

V usage is TRBV19 and J usage is TRBJ1-3, with D perhaps TRBD1 (5 bases). This CDR3 is 14 amino acids long. Germline V lookup: CDR1 LNHDA, CDR2 SQIVND (reference sequence). V dropped 6 bases and J dropped 0 bases, with 9 bases sitting between them. The CDR3 DNA sequence: TGTGCCAGTAGCCGGGGGAACTCTGGAAACACCATATATTTT. It specifies CASSRGNSGNTIYF.

This chain links TRBV19 with TRBJ2-2, with 9 bases lining up with TRBD1. V shed 5 bases and J 4 bases; nucleotides not matched to a gene: 8. Germline loops: CDR1 LNHDA, CDR2 SQIVND (reference sequence). The CDR3 runs to 16 residues. The DNA of the CDR3 is TGTGCCAGTAGTTCCAACCCGACAGGGGGCACCGGGGAGCTGTTTTTT. This encodes CASSSNPTGGTGELFF.

The chain links TRBV29-1 to TRBJ2-3; perhaps D is TRBD1 or TRBD2 (5 bases each). The V gene's germline CDR1 is SQVTM and CDR2 ANQGSEA. The CDR3 is 14 residues long. The V gene lost 3 bases and the J gene lost 4 bases, with 14 bases spanning the gap. The CDR3 is CSVDGGSLPDTQYF. CDR3 bases: TGCAGCGTTGATGGGGGATCCCTCCCAGATACGCAGTATTTT.

J is TRBJ2-3 and V is TRBV4-1, with D possibly TRBD1 on 5 matching bases. The CDR3 runs to 16 residues. V was trimmed by 1 base and J by 2 bases, leaving 13 bases between them. CDR1 and CDR2 (germline): MGHRA, YSYEKL. In DNA, the CDR3 is TGCGCCAGCAGCCAAGGTTTCCAGGGTGACACAGATACGCAGTATTTT. The encoded protein is CASSQGFQGDTDTQYF.

DNA for the CDR3: TGTGCCAGTAAGGTGGCGTTTGGGGCCAACGTCCTGACTTTC. As protein: CASKVAFGANVLTF. The rearrangement links TRBV19 to TRBJ2-6; no clear D. The CDR3 sequence is 14 residues long. Per germline, CDR1 LNHDA and CDR2 SQIVND (reference sequence). V shed 7 bases and J shed 3 bases, with 10 bases lying between them.

The V call is TRBV2, the J call TRBJ2-5; D unresolved. Trimming took off 6 bases at V and 2 bases at J, with 4 bases between the two ends. The CDR3 is 11 residues long. CDR1 is SNHLY, CDR2 FYNNEI, per germline. The CDR3 nucleotides are TGTGCCAGCAGAGTTCAAGAGACCCAGTACTTC. This sequence encodes CASRVQETQYF.

This clone has just a few counts. V is TRBV5-1 and J is TRBJ2-2; no clear D gene. Germline CDR1 SGHRS, CDR2 YFSETQ. V shed 4 bases and J shed 10 bases, with 5 bases lying between them. The CDR3 is 10 amino acids. The CDR3 sequence is CASSGEELFF. Written as DNA, the CDR3 is TGCGCCAGCAGCGGAGAGGAGCTGTTTTTT.

This clone was found once. V is TRBV19 and J is TRBJ1-1; D uncertain. Germline V gene sequence: CDR1 LNHDA, CDR2 SQIVND (reference sequence). The CDR3 extends over 14 amino acids. V was shortened by 5 bases and J by 1 base, with 11 bases between the two germline ends. CDR3 nucleotide sequence: TGTGCCAGTAGTTCCGCACGGGGGAACACTGAAGCTTTCTTT. Encoded protein: CASSSARGNTEAFF.

The chain combines TRBV14 with TRBJ2-1; D unresolved. Germline loops: CDR1 SGHDN, CDR2 FVKESK. Trimming shortened V by 4 bases and J by 5 bases, and 6 bases separated the two germline ends. CDR3 length: 12 amino acids. In DNA form, the CDR3 reads TGTGCCAGCAGCCCCTCACACAATGAGCAGTTCTTC. It yields the protein CASSPSHNEQFF.

V and J are TRBV25-1 and TRBJ1-5; 7 bases map to TRBD1. The CDR3 runs 14 residues. V lost 4 bases and J lost 7; bases outside the gene matches: 7. Germline V gene lookup returns CDR1 MGHDK and CDR2 SYGVNS. The chain's CDR3 is CASSGPGQDQPQHF. In DNA form, the CDR3 reads TGTGCCAGCAGTGGACCTGGACAGGACCAGCCCCAGCATTTT.

The chain couples TRBV16 to TRBJ1-2; TRBD1 agrees at 8 bases. Germline assignment: CDR1 KGHSY and CDR2 FQNENV. The CDR3 runs to 14 residues. V shed 5 bases, J shed 7 bases, and the junction held 9 bases outside the gene matches. CDR3: CASSRGQGAPGYTF. Written as DNA, the CDR3 is TGTGCCAGCAGCAGAGGTCAGGGGGCGCCTGGCTACACCTTC.

The chain is built from TRBV19 and TRBJ1-5; D perhaps matches TRBD1 (6 bases). CDR1 and CDR2 (germline): LNHDA, SQIVND (reference sequence). CDR3 length: 17 residues. Trimming shortened V by 3 bases and J by 0 bases, and 15 bases separated the two germline ends. The CDR3 DNA reads as TGTGCCAGTAGTATTGGACAGTTGGGATATAGCAATCAGCCCCAGCATTTT. Protein: CASSIGQLGYSNQPQHF.

The V gene is TRBV5-4, the J gene TRBJ2-4; 8 bases are a match to TRBD2. Per the germline V gene, CDR1 is SGHNT and CDR2 is YYREEE (reference sequence). Losses at the gene ends were 4 bases for V and 6 bases for J; bases not matched to a gene: 6. This CDR3 comprises 14 residues. Here the CDR3 reads CASSPPGLGNIQYF. The CDR3 nucleotides read TGTGCCAGCAGCCCTCCGGGACTAGGAAACATTCAGTACTTC.

This clone was observed a few times. V and J are TRBV7-2 and TRBJ1-2; D gene unclear. This CDR3 comprises 13 residues. V dropped 5 bases and J dropped 5 bases, with 12 bases sitting between them. Germline values: CDR1 SGHTA, CDR2 FQGNSA. The CDR3 protein is CASSVVQEYGYTF. The CDR3 region has the DNA TGTGCCAGCAGCGTCGTACAAGAATATGGCTACACCTTC.

This clone has a single count. V gene TRBV25-1 combines with J gene TRBJ2-4; D uncertain. The CDR3 covers 14 residues. Trimming shortened V by 4 bases and J by 10 bases, and 17 bases separated the two germline ends. CDR1 is MGHDK, CDR2 SYGVNS, per germline. In DNA form, the CDR3 reads TGTGCCAGCAGTGGCCAGAAAGGGTTCTATATTCAGTACTTC. Translated, it gives CASSGQKGFYIQYF.